This T cell receptor (beta chain) appears in the sequencing data of a study of cytomegalovirus exposure and HLA in healthy donors. The overall study: The Caucasian-associated ancestry cluster held around four fifths of 300 to 450 genotyped donors. Broader study findings: The study put 150 to 200 TCR beta chains on its list as cytomegalovirus-associated. Cytomegalovirus status was reportedly diagnosed by the classifier with high specificity and sensitivity.

These donors counted as nominally healthy when sampled, but unrecorded immune exposures were likely. 13 Jbeta primers and 60 Vbeta primers were used for the PCR. The repertoire was sequenced with immunoSEQ multiplex PCR; TCRdb's copy has only in-frame clones and lacks some. The sample lists roughly 130,000 clones, roughly 83% occurring once. As to this clone: Its target is not known. This same CDR3 is encoded by further DNA sequences in the sample.

Looked up from germline, CDR1 is SGHNT and CDR2 is YYREEE (reference sequence). The CDR3 has 12 amino acids. Trimming shortened V by 3 bases and J by 4 bases, and 7 bases separated the two germline ends. V is TRBV5-4 and J is TRBJ1-2; tentatively, D is TRBD1 (6 bases). The source of this sequence is a female donor in good health and CMV-seronegative. Input material: PBMCs. CDR3 coding DNA: TGTGCCAGCAGCTCGGACAGCTATGGCTACACCTTC. Protein sequence: CASSSDSYGYTF.